The 24 T cell receptor beta chains below all came from one sample that was sequenced in a study of cytomegalovirus exposure and HLA in healthy donors. Researchers ran the PCR with 60 Vbeta and 13 Jbeta primers. Clones were sequenced by immunoSEQ multiplex PCR, and TCRdb holds only the in-frame ones, with some missing. The repertoire holds more than 55,000 clones, with 80% as singletons. Sequenced input: PBMCs. Receptors originate from a middle-aged woman in good health and CMV-seronegative.

Only one count was recorded for this clone. Written as DNA, the CDR3 is TGTGCCTGGAATACGGTAGGGGCCACTGAAGCTTTCTTT. Residues: CAWNTVGATEAFF. The chain uses TRBV30 and TRBJ1-1, with D perhaps TRBD1 (5 bases). The V end lost 4 bases, the J end lost 4 bases, and 13 bases lay between the germline ends. The CDR3 spans 13 residues. Germline V lookup: CDR1 GTSNPN, CDR2 SVGIG (reference sequence). Based on the CDR3 plus reference TRBV30 and TRBJ1-1, the full variable domain is SQTIHQWPATLVQPVGSPLSLECTVEGTSNPNLYWYRQAAGRGLQLLFYSVGIGQISSEVPQNLSASRPQDRQFILSSKKLLLSDSGFYLCAWNTVGATEAFFGQGTRLTVV.

The chain has TRBV5-6 and TRBJ1-2; tentatively, D is TRBD1 (5 bases). CDR3 length: 13 amino acids. V was pared by 4 bases and J by 1 base, with 8 bases between. Germline lookup yields CDR1 SGHDT and CDR2 YYEEEE. CDR3 DNA sequence: TGTGCCAGCAGCGCAGGGTTTAACTATGGCTACACCTTC. This gives the protein CASSAGFNYGYTF.

For the CDR3, the DNA is TGTGCCAGCAGTTCAGAATCTGGGGCCAACGTCCTGACTTTC. It is translated as CASSSESGANVLTF. This chain joins TRBV6-1 and TRBJ2-6; no clear D gene. The V and J ends lost 5 bases and 1 base respectively, with 6 bases between them. The CDR3 length is 14 residues. Germline V gives CDR1 MNHNS, CDR2 SASEGT.

This clone was seen more than once but under ten times. The rearrangement joins TRBV5-1 to TRBJ1-5; possibly TRBD1 for D (5 bases). The V gene's germline CDR1 is SGHRS and CDR2 YFSETQ. The CDR3 consists of 13 residues. Trimming left V 5 bases short and J 9 bases short, with 15 bases between. This CDR3 is CASRQGLSGPQHF. The CDR3 region has the DNA TGCGCCAGCAGGCAGGGCCTTAGTGGGCCCCAGCATTTT.

The gene calls are TRBV14 and TRBJ2-2; D perhaps matches TRBD1 (6 bases). Trimming took 0 bases from V and 5 from J, leaving 10 bases between them. The CDR3 extends over 15 amino acids. Germline lookup yields CDR1 SGHDN and CDR2 FVKESK. The CDR3 here is CASSQDGRGTGELFF. The CDR3 DNA reads TGTGCCAGCAGCCAAGATGGCAGGGGAACCGGGGAGCTGTTTTTT.

The CDR3 DNA reads as TGTGCCACCCGTCGGACAGGAGATCAGCCCCAGCATTTT. It codes for CATRRTGDQPQHF. V is TRBV19 and J is TRBJ1-5; the match to TRBD1 covers 7 bases. The CDR3 runs to 13 residues. Germline CDR1 is LNHDA and CDR2 is SQIVND (reference sequence). The junction had 8 bases not matched to a gene; V was cut back by 10 bases and J by 5 bases.

Only a few counts were recorded for this clone. The V call is TRBV7-9, the J call TRBJ2-7; 7 nucleotides line up with TRBD2. The V gene end was trimmed by 3 bases and the J gene end by 2 bases; junction bases not matched to a gene: 13. The CDR3 is 17 residues long. Germline CDR1 SEHNR, CDR2 FQNEAQ (reference sequence). For the CDR3, the DNA is TGTGCCAGCAGCTTCCTCCCCTTGGGAGGGAGGACCTACGAGCAGTACTTC. It codes for CASSFLPLGGRTYEQYF. Looking up the rest from reference TRBV7-9 and TRBJ2-7 gives the full variable domain: DTGVSQNPRHKITKRGQNVTFRCDPISEHNRLYWYRQTLGQGPEFLTYFQNEAQLEKSRLLSDRFSAERPKGSFSTLEIQRTEQGDSAMYLCASSFLPLGGRTYEQYFGPGTRLTVT.

The chain employs TRBV7-8 and TRBJ1-1, with 8 bases lining up with TRBD1. The length of the CDR3 is 14 residues. V trimming: 4 bases; J trimming: 1 base; junction bases outside the gene matches: 2. Per germline, CDR1 SGHVS and CDR2 FQNEAQ. Here the CDR3 reads CASSSGQGNTEAFF. DNA for the CDR3: TGTGCCAGCAGCTCCGGACAGGGGAACACTGAAGCTTTCTTT. Filled out from reference TRBV7-8 and TRBJ1-1, the complete variable domain reads GAGVSQSPRYKVAKRGQDVALRCDPISGHVSLFWYQQALGQGPEFLTYFQNEAQLDKSGLPSDRFFAERPEGSVSTLKIQRTQQEDSAVYLCASSSGQGNTEAFFGQGTRLTVV.

V is TRBV4-2 and J is TRBJ1-5; a possible D gene is TRBD1 (6 bases). V lost 4 bases and J 4 bases, leaving 17 bases between the germline ends. CDR3 length: 16 amino acids. Germline CDR1 LGHNA, CDR2 YNFKEQ. The CDR3 nucleotides read TGTGCCAGCAGCCCCGAGGGGGGGACGCCAAATCAGCCCCAGCATTTT. As protein: CASSPEGGTPNQPQHF.

This rearrangement joins TRBV6-1 to TRBJ2-7; TRBD1 agrees at 7 bases. Trimming at V came to 6 bases and at J to 2 bases, leaving 4 bases not matched to a gene. CDR3 length equals 13 residues. CDR1 is MNHNS and CDR2 is SASEGT in the germline V gene. CDR3: CASSPTGTYEQYF. CDR3 coding DNA: TGTGCCAGCAGCCCGACAGGGACCTACGAGCAGTACTTC.

The genes are TRBV2 and TRBJ2-5, with D tentatively TRBD1 (5 bases). V lost 2 bases and J lost 4, with 17 bases in between. The CDR3 is 16 amino acids. Looked up from germline, CDR1 is SNHLY and CDR2 is FYNNEI. CDR3 DNA sequence: TGTGCCAGCAGTGAAAGGCCCTCAGGGTCCCGAGAGACCCAGTACTTC. Translated: CASSERPSGSRETQYF. The whole variable domain, filled in from reference TRBV2 and TRBJ2-5, reads EPEVTQTPSHQVTQMGQEVILRCVPISNHLYFYWYRQILGQKVEFLVSFYNNEISEKSEIFDDQFSVERPDGSNFTLKIRSTKLEDSAMYFCASSERPSGSRETQYFGPGTRLLVL.

The chain recombines TRBV7-9 with TRBJ1-1; 7 bases line up with TRBD1. V dropped 5 bases and J dropped 10; count of bases not matched to a gene: 7. Germline values: CDR1 SEHNR, CDR2 FQNEAQ (reference sequence). This CDR3 has 12 amino acids. The CDR3 loop reads CASSQGTAGAFF. The CDR3 DNA reads as TGTGCCAGCAGCCAAGGGACAGCTGGAGCTTTCTTT.

The genes are TRBV7-6 and TRBJ2-3; possibly TRBD2 for D (5 bases). The CDR3 totals 14 residues. Per the germline V gene, CDR1 is SGHVS and CDR2 is FNYEAQ. The V gene lost 3 bases and the J gene lost 0 bases, with 7 bases spanning the gap. CDR3 nucleotides: TGTGCCAGCAGCTTCGGCGGGAGCACAGATACGCAGTATTTT. It yields the protein CASSFGGSTDTQYF.

V usage is TRBV5-4 and J usage is TRBJ2-7; D possibly corresponds to TRBD2 (5 bases). The CDR3 contains 13 residues. V was pared by 3 bases and J by 5 bases, with 12 bases between. Looked up from germline, CDR1 is SGHNT and CDR2 is YYREEE (reference sequence). In DNA, the CDR3 is TGTGCCAGCAGCTGGTGGACGGGGAACGAGCAGTACTTC. This encodes CASSWWTGNEQYF.

The chain is built from TRBV7-6 and TRBJ2-1; 7 positions match TRBD2. After removal of 5 bases from V and 0 bases from J, the junction contained 4 bases not matched to a gene. Germline loops: CDR1 SGHVS, CDR2 FNYEAQ. There are 15 residues in the CDR3. The CDR3, as DNA: TGTGCCAGCAGCAGTAGCGGGTACTCCTACAATGAGCAGTTCTTC. Encoded protein: CASSSSGYSYNEQFF.

This clone came up a few times. The J gene is TRBJ2-4, the V gene TRBV6-1, with TRBD2 matching 13 bases. The CDR3 extends over 17 amino acids. After removal of 4 bases from V and 2 bases from J, the junction contained 5 bases not matched to a gene. The germline CDR1 and CDR2 sequences are MNHNS and SASEGT. The CDR3 nucleotides read TGTGCCAGCAGTGGCGGACTAGCGGGAGATTCCAAAAACATTCAGTACTTC. It is translated as CASSGGLAGDSKNIQYF.

The rearrangement uses TRBV10-3 and TRBJ1-3, with a possible D match to TRBD1 (5 bases). The V gene lost 10 bases and the J gene lost 0 bases, with 13 bases spanning the gap. Germline CDR1 is ENHRY and CDR2 is SYGVKD. This CDR3 region has 14 residues. CDR3 residues: CATGTASSGNTIYF. The CDR3 nucleotides are TGTGCCACGGGGACTGCGAGCTCTGGAAACACCATATATTTT.

This clone came up a few times. V is TRBV27 and J is TRBJ2-6; D gene ambiguous. This CDR3 region has 16 residues. V shed 3 bases and J shed 0 bases, with 9 bases lying between them. CDR1 and CDR2 from the germline V gene are MNHEY and SMNVEV (reference sequence). The CDR3 DNA follows: TGTGCCAGCAGTTTTCGTCTCGGCTCTGGGGCCAACGTCCTGACTTTC. It is translated as CASSFRLGSGANVLTF.

V is TRBV28 and J is TRBJ1-5; tentatively, D is TRBD1 (6 bases). Trimming took off 3 bases at V and 2 bases at J, with 11 bases between the two ends. CDR3 length: 15 residues. The germline gives CDR1 MDHEN, CDR2 SYDVKM. The chain's CDR3 is CASSFVAGGNQPQHF. Here the CDR3 DNA reads TGTGCCAGCAGTTTTGTGGCAGGGGGCAATCAGCCCCAGCATTTT.

The chain uses TRBV5-1 and TRBJ1-1; possibly TRBD1 for D (5 bases). This CDR3 is built from 13 residues. V dropped 4 bases and J dropped 3 bases, with 10 bases sitting between them. Germline assignment: CDR1 SGHRS and CDR2 YFSETQ. CDR3 in DNA: TGCGCCAGCAGCGAGGACACTTACACTGAAGCTTTCTTT. The encoded protein is CASSEDTYTEAFF.

The gene calls are TRBV11-3 and TRBJ1-3, with D possibly being TRBD1 (6 bases). V was pared by 3 bases and J by 0 bases, with 12 bases between. Germline V lookup: CDR1 SGHNT, CDR2 YENEEA. The CDR3 is made up of 16 amino acids. In DNA form, the CDR3 reads TGTGCCAGCAGCTTGACAGGTCCCAGCTCTGGAAACACCATATATTTT. Translated, it gives CASSLTGPSSGNTIYF.

This rearrangement joins TRBV6-5 to TRBJ2-1, with 7 bases lining up with TRBD2. This CDR3 comprises 15 residues. From germline, CDR1 is MNHEY and CDR2 SVGAGI. The J segment lost 5 bases and the V segment lost 0 bases, leaving 4 bases of the junction unmatched. The CDR3 nucleotides read TGTGCCAGCAGTTACTCGACAGCGGGGCACAATGAGCAGTTCTTC. It codes for CASSYSTAGHNEQFF.

The chain has TRBV6-1 and TRBJ2-7; 10 bases are a match to TRBD2. The trim removed 1 base at V and 2 bases at J, leaving 8 bases unmatched. The CDR3 is 17 residues long. CDR1 is MNHNS, CDR2 SASEGT, per germline. CDR3 amino acids: CASSEVPSGRAAYEQYF. Written as DNA, the CDR3 is TGTGCCAGCAGTGAAGTCCCAAGCGGGAGGGCCGCCTACGAGCAGTACTTC.

This clone was counted a few times. The gene calls are TRBV27 and TRBJ2-1, with 11 bases lining up with TRBD2. Germline CDR1 reads MNHEY; CDR2 reads SMNVEV (reference sequence). The CDR3 is 14 residues long. Trimming took 6 bases from V and 3 from J; bases not matched to a gene: 1. CDR3 sequence: CASSGTSGYNEQFF. The DNA of the CDR3 is TGTGCCAGCAGCGGGACTAGCGGCTACAATGAGCAGTTCTTC.